A selection of T cell receptor beta chains follows, all from one sample in a study of cytomegalovirus exposure and HLA in healthy donors. Produced via immunoSEQ multiplex PCR; TCRdb's table is partial and in-frame only. The data show more than 95,000 clones, with 15% to 20% seen just once and 2.9% held by the top ten. The material sequenced was PBMCs. These receptor sequences come from a female donor in good health and CMV-seropositive. CDR3s include the opening cysteine and the closing phenylalanine or tryptophan. Each record gives: clone size, V gene, D gene, J gene, CDR3 DNA, CDR3 protein. A D gene is named only where the DNA matches it firmly. Clone sizes are given selectively: once, few, many, or a class where the clone is expanded.

clone_size: few
v_call: TRBV4-2
d_call: TRBD2
j_call: TRBJ2-5
cdr3_nt: TGTGCCAGCAGCCAAGAACTAGCGGGAGAGGAGACCCAGTACTTC
cdr3_aa: CASSQELAGEETQYF

clone_size: few
v_call: TRBV4-3
d_call: -
j_call: TRBJ2-5
cdr3_nt: TGCGCCAGCAGCCTAGGCCAGGGTAATCGCGAGACCCAGTACTTC
cdr3_aa: CASSLGQGNRETQYF

clone_size: few
v_call: TRBV29-1
d_call: -
j_call: TRBJ2-7
cdr3_nt: TGCAGCGTCGCCCCGAGGGCTTCCTACGAGCAGTACTTC
cdr3_aa: CSVAPRASYEQYF

clone_size: few
v_call: TRBV4-1
d_call: -
j_call: TRBJ1-3
cdr3_nt: TGCGCCAGCAGCCTTCAGGTTGGGGCATCTGGAAACACCATATATTTT
cdr3_aa: CASSLQVGASGNTIYF

clone_size: few
v_call: TRBV9
d_call: TRBD2
j_call: TRBJ2-7
cdr3_nt: TGTGCCAGCAGCGTCGGACTAGCGGGGGTTGGCTCCTACGAGCAGTACTTC
cdr3_aa: CASSVGLAGVGSYEQYF

clone_size: -
v_call: TRBV2
d_call: -
j_call: TRBJ1-1
cdr3_nt: TGTGCCAGCAGTGGGGGCTTCACTGAAGCTTTCTTT
cdr3_aa: CASSGGFTEAFF

clone_size: few
v_call: TRBV29-1
d_call: TRBD1
j_call: TRBJ1-1
cdr3_nt: TGCAGCGTTGAGGTGACAGGGTGGGACACTGAAGCTTTCTTT
cdr3_aa: CSVEVTGWDTEAFF

clone_size: once
v_call: TRBV7-2
d_call: TRBD2
j_call: TRBJ2-3
cdr3_nt: TGTGCCAGCAGCTTAGTGGGCTACGGGAGGGCCCCAGATACGCAGTATTTT
cdr3_aa: CASSLVGYGRAPDTQYF

clone_size: -
v_call: TRBV28
d_call: -
j_call: TRBJ1-2
cdr3_nt: TGTGCCAGCAGTACCAGTGCAGGGAACTATGGCTACACCTTC
cdr3_aa: CASSTSAGNYGYTF

clone_size: -
v_call: TRBV23-1
d_call: -
j_call: TRBJ1-6
cdr3_nt: TGCGCCAGCACGGAAACAGGGTTTCGATTAAATTCACCCCTCCACTTT
cdr3_aa: CASTETGFRLNSPLHF

clone_size: few
v_call: TRBV5-1
d_call: TRBD2
j_call: TRBJ2-7
cdr3_nt: TGCGCCAGCAGCTTAACCTGGACTAGCGGGAGACCCAGCTCCTACGAGCAGTACTTC
cdr3_aa: CASSLTWTSGRPSSYEQYF

clone_size: -
v_call: TRBV19
d_call: -
j_call: TRBJ2-7
cdr3_nt: TGTGCCAGTAGTATAGACAGGGCCTACGAGCAGTACTTC
cdr3_aa: CASSIDRAYEQYF

clone_size: few
v_call: TRBV2
d_call: -
j_call: TRBJ2-2
cdr3_nt: TGTGCCAGCGCTGACCAGGGTCTTTCCGGGGAGCTGTTTTTT
cdr3_aa: CASADQGLSGELFF

clone_size: -
v_call: TRBV6-6
d_call: TRBD1
j_call: TRBJ1-2
cdr3_nt: TGTGCCAGCAGTTACCTGATGGGACAGAAAAACTATGGCTACACCTTC
cdr3_aa: CASSYLMGQKNYGYTF

clone_size: -
v_call: TRBV7-9
d_call: TRBD2
j_call: TRBJ2-1
cdr3_nt: TGTGCCAGCAGCGACGGACTAGCGGGCTTCTACAATGAGCAGTTCTTC
cdr3_aa: CASSDGLAGFYNEQFF

clone_size: -
v_call: TRBV28
d_call: -
j_call: TRBJ1-2
cdr3_nt: TGTGCCAGCAGTTTTCGGACAGCTAACTATGGCTACACCTTC
cdr3_aa: CASSFRTANYGYTF

clone_size: -
v_call: TRBV6-5
d_call: TRBD2
j_call: TRBJ2-3
cdr3_nt: TGTGCCAGCAGGTACACTAGCGCGGGGGACACAGATACGCAGTATTTT
cdr3_aa: CASRYTSAGDTDTQYF

clone_size: -
v_call: TRBV2
d_call: -
j_call: TRBJ1-4
cdr3_nt: TGTGCCAGCAGTTTACAGGAAAAGTTCTTCATTGAAAAACTGTTTTTT
cdr3_aa: CASSLQEKFFIEKLFF

clone_size: -
v_call: TRBV2
d_call: -
j_call: TRBJ2-2
cdr3_nt: TGTGCCAGCAGTCAGGGTCCCGGGGAGCTGTTTTTT
cdr3_aa: CASSQGPGELFF

clone_size: few
v_call: TRBV28
d_call: -
j_call: TRBJ2-7
cdr3_nt: TGTGCCAGCAGTTTGATGCCTCGGGGAGCAGACGAGCAGTACTTC
cdr3_aa: CASSLMPRGADEQYF

clone_size: -
v_call: TRBV5-6
d_call: -
j_call: TRBJ2-1
cdr3_nt: TGTGCCAGCAGCTCCCAGGGGAGTTGGTACAATGAGCAGTTCTTC
cdr3_aa: CASSSQGSWYNEQFF

clone_size: -
v_call: TRBV5-6
d_call: -
j_call: TRBJ1-1
cdr3_nt: TGTGCCAGCAGCTTGGCTGGCAGAGAAGCTTTCTTT
cdr3_aa: CASSLAGREAFF